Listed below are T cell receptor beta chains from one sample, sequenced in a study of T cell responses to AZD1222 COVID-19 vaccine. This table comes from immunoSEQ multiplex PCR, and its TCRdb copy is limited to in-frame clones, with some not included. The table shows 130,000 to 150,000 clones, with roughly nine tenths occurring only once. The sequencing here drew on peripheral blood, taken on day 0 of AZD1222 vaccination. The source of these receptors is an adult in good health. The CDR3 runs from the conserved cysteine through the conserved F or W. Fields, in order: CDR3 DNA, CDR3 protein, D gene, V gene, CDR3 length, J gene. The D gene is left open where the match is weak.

CDR3nt: TGTGCCAGCAGTTACCCTATACTAGGAGAGCAGTTCTTC
CDR3aa: CASSYPILGEQFF
d_gene: .
v_gene: TRBV6-2/TRBV6-3
len: 13
j_gene: TRBJ2-1

CDR3nt: TGTGCCAGCAGCTTACTAGCGCGGCGCTCCTACAATGAGCAGTTCTTC
CDR3aa: CASSLLARRSYNEQFF
d_gene: .
v_gene: TRBV21-1
len: 16
j_gene: TRBJ2-1

CDR3nt: TGTGCCAGCAGTTCCGGGACAGGGGGCTACTCAGCCTACGAGCAGTACTTC
CDR3aa: CASSSGTGGYSAYEQYF
d_gene: TRBD1
v_gene: TRBV6-2/TRBV6-3
len: 17
j_gene: TRBJ2-7

CDR3nt: TGTGCCAGCAGTTCGGGGGCTAACTATGGCTACACCTTC
CDR3aa: CASSSGANYGYTF
d_gene: .
v_gene: TRBV27
len: 13
j_gene: TRBJ1-2

CDR3nt: TGCGCCAGCAGCTTGGACCAGGTGCTGAACACTGAAGCTTTCTTT
CDR3aa: CASSLDQVLNTEAFF
d_gene: .
v_gene: TRBV5-1
len: 15
j_gene: TRBJ1-1

CDR3nt: TGTGCCAGCAGTTACACAGGGGCGCCTCAGCCCCAGCATTTT
CDR3aa: CASSYTGAPQPQHF
d_gene: TRBD1
v_gene: TRBV6-2/TRBV6-3
len: 14
j_gene: TRBJ1-5

CDR3nt: TGCGCCAGCAGCCAAGATCTAGCGAGCACAGATACGCAGTATTTT
CDR3aa: CASSQDLASTDTQYF
d_gene: .
v_gene: TRBV4-1
len: 15
j_gene: TRBJ2-3

CDR3nt: TGTGCCAGCAGTTCCGGGGGGGGTGTTAGCAATCAGCCCCAGCATTTT
CDR3aa: CASSSGGGVSNQPQHF
d_gene: .
v_gene: TRBV6-2/TRBV6-3
len: 16
j_gene: TRBJ1-5

CDR3nt: TGTGCCAGCTCAGAACAGGGCCCTAGCAATCAGCCCCAGCATTTT
CDR3aa: CASSEQGPSNQPQHF
d_gene: .
v_gene: TRBV18
len: 15
j_gene: TRBJ1-5

CDR3nt: TGTGCCAGCAGCGGGACAGGTGGGGTCTACGAGCAGTACTTC
CDR3aa: CASSGTGGVYEQYF
d_gene: TRBD1
v_gene: TRBV2
len: 14
j_gene: TRBJ2-7

CDR3nt: TGTGCCAGCAGCTTATATGGGGGAACTAATGAAAAACTGTTTTTT
CDR3aa: CASSLYGGTNEKLFF
d_gene: .
v_gene: TRBV11-2
len: 15
j_gene: TRBJ1-4

CDR3nt: TGCAGTGCTAGTTGGGCTAGCTCCTACAATGAGCAGTTCTTC
CDR3aa: CSASWASSYNEQFF
d_gene: .
v_gene: TRBV20-1
len: 14
j_gene: TRBJ2-1

CDR3nt: TGTGCCAGCAGTCATGGACAGGGCGGGATGTACACAGATACGCAGTATTTT
CDR3aa: CASSHGQGGMYTDTQYF
d_gene: TRBD1
v_gene: TRBV6-6
len: 17
j_gene: TRBJ2-3

CDR3nt: TGTGCCAGCAGCTTGTTAGGTGGCAGGGGGGATTCTAACTATGGCTACACCTTC
CDR3aa: CASSLLGGRGDSNYGYTF
d_gene: TRBD1
v_gene: TRBV7-6
len: 18
j_gene: TRBJ1-2

CDR3nt: TGTGCCACCAGTGATTCCGGGGGCTATGGCTACACCTTC
CDR3aa: CATSDSGGYGYTF
d_gene: .
v_gene: TRBV24-1
len: 13
j_gene: TRBJ1-2